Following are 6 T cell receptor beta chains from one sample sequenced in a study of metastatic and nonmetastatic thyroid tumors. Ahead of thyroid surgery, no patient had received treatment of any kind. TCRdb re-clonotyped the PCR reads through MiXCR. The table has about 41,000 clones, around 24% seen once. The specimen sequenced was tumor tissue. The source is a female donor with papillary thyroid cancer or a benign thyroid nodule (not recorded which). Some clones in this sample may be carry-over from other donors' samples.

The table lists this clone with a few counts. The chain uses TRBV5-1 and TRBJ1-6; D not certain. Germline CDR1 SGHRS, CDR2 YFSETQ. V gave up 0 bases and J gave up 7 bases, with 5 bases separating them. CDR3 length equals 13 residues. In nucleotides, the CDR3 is TGCGCCAGCAGCTTGGCGGAGAATTCACCCCTCCACTTT. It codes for CASSLAENSPLHF.

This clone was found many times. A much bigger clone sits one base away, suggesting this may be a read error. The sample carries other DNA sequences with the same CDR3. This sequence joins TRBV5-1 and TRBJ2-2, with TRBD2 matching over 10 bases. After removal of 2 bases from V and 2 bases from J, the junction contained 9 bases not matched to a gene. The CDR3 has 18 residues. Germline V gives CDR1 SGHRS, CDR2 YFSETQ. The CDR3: CASSFRTSGRANTGELFF. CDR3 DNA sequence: TGCGCCAGCAGCTTCCGGACGAGCGGGAGGGCCAACACCGGGGAGCTGTTTTTT.

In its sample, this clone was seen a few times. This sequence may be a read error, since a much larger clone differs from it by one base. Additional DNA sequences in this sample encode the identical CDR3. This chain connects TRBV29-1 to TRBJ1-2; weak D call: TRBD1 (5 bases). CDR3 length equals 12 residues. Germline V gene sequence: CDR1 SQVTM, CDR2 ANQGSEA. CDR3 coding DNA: TGCAGCGTTGAAGCAGGGTACGGTGCCTACACATTC. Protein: CSVEAGYGAYTF.

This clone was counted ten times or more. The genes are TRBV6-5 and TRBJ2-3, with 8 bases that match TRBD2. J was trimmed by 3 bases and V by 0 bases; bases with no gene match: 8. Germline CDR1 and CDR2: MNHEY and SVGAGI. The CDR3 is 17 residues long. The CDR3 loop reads CASSYSPPGLETDTQYF. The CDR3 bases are TGTGCCAGCAGTTACTCTCCACCGGGACTAGAGACAGATACGCAGTATTTT.

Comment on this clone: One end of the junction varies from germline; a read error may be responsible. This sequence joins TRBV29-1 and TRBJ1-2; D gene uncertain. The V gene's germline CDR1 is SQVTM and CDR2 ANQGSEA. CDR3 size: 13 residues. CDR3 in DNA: TGCAGCGTAATGCCGGGTGCGCGAAGTGGCCACACCTTC. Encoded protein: CSVMPGARSGHTF.

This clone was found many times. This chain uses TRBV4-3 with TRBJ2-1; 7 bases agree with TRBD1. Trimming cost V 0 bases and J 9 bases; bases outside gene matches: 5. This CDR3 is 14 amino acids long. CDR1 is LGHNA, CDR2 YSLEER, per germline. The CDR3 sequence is CASSQDWRTGEQFF. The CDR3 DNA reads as TGCGCCAGCAGCCAAGATTGGAGGACAGGTGAGCAGTTCTTC.